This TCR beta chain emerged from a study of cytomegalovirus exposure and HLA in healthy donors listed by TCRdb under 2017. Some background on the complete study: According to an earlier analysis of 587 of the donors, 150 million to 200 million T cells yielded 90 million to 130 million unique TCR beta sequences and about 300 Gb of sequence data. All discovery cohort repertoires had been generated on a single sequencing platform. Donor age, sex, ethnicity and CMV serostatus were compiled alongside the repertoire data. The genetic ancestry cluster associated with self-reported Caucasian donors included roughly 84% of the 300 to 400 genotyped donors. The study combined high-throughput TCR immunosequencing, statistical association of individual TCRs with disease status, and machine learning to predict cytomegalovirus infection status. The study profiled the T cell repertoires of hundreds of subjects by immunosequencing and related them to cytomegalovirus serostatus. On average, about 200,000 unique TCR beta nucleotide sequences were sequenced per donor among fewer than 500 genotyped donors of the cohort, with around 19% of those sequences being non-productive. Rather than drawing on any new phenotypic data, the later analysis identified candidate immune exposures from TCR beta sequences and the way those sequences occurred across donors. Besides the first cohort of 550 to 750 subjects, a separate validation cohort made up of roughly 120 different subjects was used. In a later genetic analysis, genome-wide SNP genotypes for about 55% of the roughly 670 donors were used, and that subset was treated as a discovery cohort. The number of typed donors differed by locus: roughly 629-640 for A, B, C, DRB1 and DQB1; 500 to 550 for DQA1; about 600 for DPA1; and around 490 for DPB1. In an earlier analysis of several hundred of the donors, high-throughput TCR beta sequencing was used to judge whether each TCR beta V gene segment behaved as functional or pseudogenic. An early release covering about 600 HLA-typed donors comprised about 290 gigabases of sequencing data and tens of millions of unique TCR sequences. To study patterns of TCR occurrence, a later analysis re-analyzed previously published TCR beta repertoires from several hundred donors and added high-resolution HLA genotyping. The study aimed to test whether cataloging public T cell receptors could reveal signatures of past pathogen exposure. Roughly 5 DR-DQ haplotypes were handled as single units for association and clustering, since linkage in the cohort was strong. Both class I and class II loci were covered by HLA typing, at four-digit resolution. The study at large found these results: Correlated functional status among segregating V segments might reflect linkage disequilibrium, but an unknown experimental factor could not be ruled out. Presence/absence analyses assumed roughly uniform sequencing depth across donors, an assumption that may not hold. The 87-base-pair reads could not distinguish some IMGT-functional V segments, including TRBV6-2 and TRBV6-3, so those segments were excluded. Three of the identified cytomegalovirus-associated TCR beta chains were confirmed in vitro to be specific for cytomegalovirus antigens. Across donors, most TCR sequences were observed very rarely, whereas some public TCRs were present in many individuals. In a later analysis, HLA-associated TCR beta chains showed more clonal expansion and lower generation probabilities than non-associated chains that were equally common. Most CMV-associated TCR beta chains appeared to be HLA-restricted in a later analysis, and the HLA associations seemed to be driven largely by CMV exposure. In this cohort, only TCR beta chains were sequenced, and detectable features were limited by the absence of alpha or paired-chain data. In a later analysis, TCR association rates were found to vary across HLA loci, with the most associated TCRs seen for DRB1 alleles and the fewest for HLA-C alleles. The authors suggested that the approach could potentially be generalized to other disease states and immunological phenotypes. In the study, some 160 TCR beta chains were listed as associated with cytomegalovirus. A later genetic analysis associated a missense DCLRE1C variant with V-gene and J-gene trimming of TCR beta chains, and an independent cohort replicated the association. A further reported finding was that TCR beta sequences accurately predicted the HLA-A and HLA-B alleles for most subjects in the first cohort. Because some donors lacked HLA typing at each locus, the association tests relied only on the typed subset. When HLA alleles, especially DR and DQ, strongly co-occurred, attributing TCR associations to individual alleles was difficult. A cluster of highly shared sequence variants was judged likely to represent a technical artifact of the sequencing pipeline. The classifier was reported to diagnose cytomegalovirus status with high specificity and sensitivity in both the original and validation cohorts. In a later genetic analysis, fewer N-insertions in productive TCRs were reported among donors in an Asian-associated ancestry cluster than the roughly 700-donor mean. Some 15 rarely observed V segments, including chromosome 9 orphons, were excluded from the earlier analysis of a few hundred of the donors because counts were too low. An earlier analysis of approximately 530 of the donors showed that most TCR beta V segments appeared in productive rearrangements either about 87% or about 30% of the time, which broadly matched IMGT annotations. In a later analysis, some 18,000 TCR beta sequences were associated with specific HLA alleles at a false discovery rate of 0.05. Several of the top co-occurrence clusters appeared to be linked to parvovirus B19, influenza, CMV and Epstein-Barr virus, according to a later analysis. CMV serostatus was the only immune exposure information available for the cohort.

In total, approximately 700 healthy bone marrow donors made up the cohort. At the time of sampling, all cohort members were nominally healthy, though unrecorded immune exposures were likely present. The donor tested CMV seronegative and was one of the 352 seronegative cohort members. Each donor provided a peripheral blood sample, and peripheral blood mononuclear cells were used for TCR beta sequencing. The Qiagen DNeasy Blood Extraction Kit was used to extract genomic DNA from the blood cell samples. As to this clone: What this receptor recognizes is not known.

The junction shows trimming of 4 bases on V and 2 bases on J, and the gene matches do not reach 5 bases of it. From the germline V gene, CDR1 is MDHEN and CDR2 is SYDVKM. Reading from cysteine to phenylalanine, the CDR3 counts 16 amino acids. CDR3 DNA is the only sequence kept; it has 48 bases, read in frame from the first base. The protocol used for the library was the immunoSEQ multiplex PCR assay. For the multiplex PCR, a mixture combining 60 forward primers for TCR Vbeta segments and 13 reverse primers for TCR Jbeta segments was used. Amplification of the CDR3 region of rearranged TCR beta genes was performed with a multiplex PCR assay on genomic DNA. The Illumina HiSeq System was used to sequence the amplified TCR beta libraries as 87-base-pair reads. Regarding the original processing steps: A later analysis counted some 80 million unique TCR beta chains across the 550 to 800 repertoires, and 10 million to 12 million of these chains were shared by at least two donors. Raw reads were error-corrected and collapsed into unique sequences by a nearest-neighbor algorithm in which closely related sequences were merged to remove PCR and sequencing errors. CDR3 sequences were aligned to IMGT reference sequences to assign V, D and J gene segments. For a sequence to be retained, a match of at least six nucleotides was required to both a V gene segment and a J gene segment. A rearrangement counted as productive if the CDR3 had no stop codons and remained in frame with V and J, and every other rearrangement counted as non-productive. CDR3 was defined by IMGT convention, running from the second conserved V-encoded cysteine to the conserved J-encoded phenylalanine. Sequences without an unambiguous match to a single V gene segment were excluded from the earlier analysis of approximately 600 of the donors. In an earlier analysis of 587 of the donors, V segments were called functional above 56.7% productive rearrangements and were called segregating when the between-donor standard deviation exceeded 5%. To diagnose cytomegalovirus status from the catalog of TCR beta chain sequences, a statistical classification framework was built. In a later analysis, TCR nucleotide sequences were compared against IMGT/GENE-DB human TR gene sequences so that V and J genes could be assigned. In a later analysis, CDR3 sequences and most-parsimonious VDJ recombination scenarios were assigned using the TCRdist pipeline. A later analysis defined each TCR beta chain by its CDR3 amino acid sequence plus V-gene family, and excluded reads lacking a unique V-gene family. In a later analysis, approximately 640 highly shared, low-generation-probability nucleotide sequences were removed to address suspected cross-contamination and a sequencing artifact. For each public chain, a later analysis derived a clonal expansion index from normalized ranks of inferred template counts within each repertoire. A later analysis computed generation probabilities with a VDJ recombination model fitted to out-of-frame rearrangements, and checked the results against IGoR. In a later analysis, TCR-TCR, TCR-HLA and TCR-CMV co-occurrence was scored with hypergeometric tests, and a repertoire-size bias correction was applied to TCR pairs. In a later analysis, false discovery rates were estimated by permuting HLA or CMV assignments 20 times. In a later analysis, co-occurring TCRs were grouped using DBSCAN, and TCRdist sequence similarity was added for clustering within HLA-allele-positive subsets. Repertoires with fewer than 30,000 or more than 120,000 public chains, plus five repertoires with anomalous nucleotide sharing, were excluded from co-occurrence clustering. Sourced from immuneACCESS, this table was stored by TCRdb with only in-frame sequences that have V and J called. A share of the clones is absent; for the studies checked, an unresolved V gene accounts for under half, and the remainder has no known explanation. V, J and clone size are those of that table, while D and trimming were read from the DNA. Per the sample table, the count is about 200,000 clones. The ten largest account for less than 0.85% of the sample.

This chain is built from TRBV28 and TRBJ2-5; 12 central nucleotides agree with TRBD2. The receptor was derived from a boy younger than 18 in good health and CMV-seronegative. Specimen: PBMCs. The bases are TGTGCCAGCAGTTCCTCGCTAGCGGGGGGGCAAGAGACCCAGTACTTC. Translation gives CASSSSLAGGQETQYF.